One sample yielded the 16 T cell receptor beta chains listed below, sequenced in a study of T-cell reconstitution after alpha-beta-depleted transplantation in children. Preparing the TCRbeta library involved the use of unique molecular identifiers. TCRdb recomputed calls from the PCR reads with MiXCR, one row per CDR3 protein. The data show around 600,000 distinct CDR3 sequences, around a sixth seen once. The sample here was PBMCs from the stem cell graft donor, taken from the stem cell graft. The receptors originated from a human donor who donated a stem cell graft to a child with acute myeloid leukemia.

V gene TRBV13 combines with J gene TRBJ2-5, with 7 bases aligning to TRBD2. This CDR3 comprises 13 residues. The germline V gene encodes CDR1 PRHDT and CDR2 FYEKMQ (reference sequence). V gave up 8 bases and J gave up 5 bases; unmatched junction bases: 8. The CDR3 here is CASFLRGTETQYF. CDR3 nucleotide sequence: TGTGCCAGCTTCCTGCGGGGGACCGAGACCCAGTACTTC.

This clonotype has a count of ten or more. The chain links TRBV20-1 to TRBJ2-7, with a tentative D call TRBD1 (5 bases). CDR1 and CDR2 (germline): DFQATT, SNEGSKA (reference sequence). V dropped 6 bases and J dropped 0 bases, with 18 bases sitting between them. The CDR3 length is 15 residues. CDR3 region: CSASSGPAYSYEQYF. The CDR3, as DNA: TGCAGTGCCTCATCAGGGCCCGCGTACTCCTACGAGCAGTACTTC.

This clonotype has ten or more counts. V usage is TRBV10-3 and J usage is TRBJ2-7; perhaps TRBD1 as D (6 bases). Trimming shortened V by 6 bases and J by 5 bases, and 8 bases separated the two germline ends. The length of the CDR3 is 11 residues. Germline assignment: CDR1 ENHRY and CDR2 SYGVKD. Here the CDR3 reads CAISGTNEQYF. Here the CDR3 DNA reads TGTGCCATCAGCGGGACAAACGAGCAGTACTTC.

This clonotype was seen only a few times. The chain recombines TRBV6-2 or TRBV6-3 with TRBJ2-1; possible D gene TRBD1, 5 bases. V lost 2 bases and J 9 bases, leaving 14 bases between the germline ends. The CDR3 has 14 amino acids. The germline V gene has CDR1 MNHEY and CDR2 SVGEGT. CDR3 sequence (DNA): TGTGCCAGCAGTTACCAGGGCGCGGTGAGTGAGCAGTTCTTC. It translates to CASSYQGAVSEQFF.

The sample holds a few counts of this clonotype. CDR3 protein: CASSQGQISGNTIYF. The CDR3 nucleotides are TGTGCCAGCTCACAGGGACAGATCTCTGGAAACACCATATATTTT. The V and J genes are TRBV18 and TRBJ1-3; 7 bases match TRBD1. The V gene's germline CDR1 is KGHSH and CDR2 LQKENI. The length of the CDR3 is 15 residues. V lost 4 bases, J lost 0 bases, and 3 bases stayed unmatched. Combining the CDR3 with reference TRBV18 and TRBJ1-3 gives the whole variable domain NAGVMQNPRHLVRRRGQEARLRCSPMKGHSHVYWYRQLPEEGLKFMVYLQKENIIDESGMPKERFSAEFPKEGPSILRIQQVVRGDSAAYFCASSQGQISGNTIYFGEGSWLTVV.

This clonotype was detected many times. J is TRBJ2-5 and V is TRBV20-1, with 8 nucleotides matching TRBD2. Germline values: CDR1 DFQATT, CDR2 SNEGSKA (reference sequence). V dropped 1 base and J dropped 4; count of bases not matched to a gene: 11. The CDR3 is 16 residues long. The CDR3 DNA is TGCAGTGCTAGAGGTCGGGCTAGCGGGCGGGGAGAGACCCAGTACTTC. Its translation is CSARGRASGRGETQYF.

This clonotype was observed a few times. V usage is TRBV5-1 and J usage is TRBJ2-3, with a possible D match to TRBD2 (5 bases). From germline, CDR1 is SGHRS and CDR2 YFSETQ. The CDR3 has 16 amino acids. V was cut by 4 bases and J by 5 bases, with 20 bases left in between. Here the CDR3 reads CASSPRYPGMGDTQYF. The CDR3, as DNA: TGCGCCAGCAGCCCGCGGTATCCGGGGATGGGAGATACGCAGTATTTT.

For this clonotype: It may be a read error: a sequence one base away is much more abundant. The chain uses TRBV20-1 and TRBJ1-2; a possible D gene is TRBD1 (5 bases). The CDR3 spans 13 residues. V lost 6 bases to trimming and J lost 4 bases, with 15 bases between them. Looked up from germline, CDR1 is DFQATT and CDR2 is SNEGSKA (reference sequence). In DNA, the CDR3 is TGCAGTGCCGCAGACAGAACTATCTATGGCTACACCTTC. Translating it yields CSAADRTIYGYTF.

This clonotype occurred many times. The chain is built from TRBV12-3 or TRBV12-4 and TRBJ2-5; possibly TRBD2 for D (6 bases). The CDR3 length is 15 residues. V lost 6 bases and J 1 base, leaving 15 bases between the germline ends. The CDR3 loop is CASSSRGNAQETQYF. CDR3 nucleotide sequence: TGTGCCAGCAGCTCCCGGGGGAACGCCCAAGAGACCCAGTACTTC.

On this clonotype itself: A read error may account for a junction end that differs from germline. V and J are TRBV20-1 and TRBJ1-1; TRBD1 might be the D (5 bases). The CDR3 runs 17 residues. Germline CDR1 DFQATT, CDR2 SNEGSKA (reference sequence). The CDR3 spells CNAGPASGAKGKTEAFF. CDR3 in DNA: TGCAATGCTGGGCCTGCGAGTGGGGCAAAGGGAAAAACTGAAGCTTTCTTT.

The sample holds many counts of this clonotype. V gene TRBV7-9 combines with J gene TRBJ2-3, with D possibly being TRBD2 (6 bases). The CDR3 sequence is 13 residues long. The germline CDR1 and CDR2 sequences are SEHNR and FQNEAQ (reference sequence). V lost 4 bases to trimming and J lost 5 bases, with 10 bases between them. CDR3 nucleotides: TGTGCCAGCAGCTACCGGGACTTAGATACGCAGTATTTT. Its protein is CASSYRDLDTQYF.

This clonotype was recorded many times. CDR3 residues: CASRQRTGFGNTIYF. The CDR3 region has the DNA TGTGCCAGCAGGCAACGGACAGGGTTCGGAAACACCATATATTTT. The rearrangement links TRBV6-5 to TRBJ1-3; 8 bases line up with TRBD1. V gave up 6 bases and J gave up 4 bases; unmatched junction bases: 8. Germline loops: CDR1 MNHEY, CDR2 SVGAGI. The CDR3 has 15 amino acids.

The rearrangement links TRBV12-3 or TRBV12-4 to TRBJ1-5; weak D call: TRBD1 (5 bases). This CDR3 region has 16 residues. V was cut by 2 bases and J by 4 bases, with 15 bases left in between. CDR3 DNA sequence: TGTGCCAGCAGTTTATTTGTAGGGGAGCTAAATCAGCCCCAGCATTTT. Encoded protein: CASSLFVGELNQPQHF.

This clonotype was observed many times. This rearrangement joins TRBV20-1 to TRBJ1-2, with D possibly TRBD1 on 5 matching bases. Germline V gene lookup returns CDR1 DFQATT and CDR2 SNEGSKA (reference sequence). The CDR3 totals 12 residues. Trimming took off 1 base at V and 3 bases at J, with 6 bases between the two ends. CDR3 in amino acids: CSARGGDYGYTF. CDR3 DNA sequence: TGCAGTGCTAGAGGAGGGGACTATGGCTACACCTTC.

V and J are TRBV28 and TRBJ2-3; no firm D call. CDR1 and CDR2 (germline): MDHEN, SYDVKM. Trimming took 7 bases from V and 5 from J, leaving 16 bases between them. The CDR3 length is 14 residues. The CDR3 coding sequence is TGTGCCAGCAATCTTTGGAGTGATGAAGATACGCAGTATTTT. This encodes CASNLWSDEDTQYF.

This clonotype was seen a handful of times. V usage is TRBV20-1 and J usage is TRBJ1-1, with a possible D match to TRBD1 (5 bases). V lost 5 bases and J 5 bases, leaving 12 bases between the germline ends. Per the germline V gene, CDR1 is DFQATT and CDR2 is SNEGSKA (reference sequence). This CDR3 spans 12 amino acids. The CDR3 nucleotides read TGCAGTGCTCTGGGGCAGATAACTGAAGCTTTCTTT. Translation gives CSALGQITEAFF.